The TCR beta chain described here comes from a study of early T cells in non-severe SARS-CoV-2 infection. Study in general: Bulk RNA isolated from unsorted whole blood underwent sequencing; chains were not paired.

With 1 base removed from V and 1 base from J, the gap between germline ends came to 6 bases. The germline CDR1 and CDR2 sequences are KGHDR and SFDVKD. CDR3 length: 14 residues. Unique molecular identifiers were added to individual cDNA molecules. TCRdb passed the 5' RACE reads through MiXCR, listing each CDR3 protein once. The sample consists of roughly 80,000 distinct CDR3 sequences, about 16% of them appearing once. This clonotype was recorded many times. The receptor was isolated from an adult who was a healthcare worker with PCR-confirmed SARS-CoV-2 infection or an uninfected control (not recorded which). What was sequenced was whole blood. The gene calls are TRBV24-1 and TRBJ2-5; D remains unclear. CDR3 DNA: TGTGCCACCAGTGATTTTACAGCCCAAGAGACCCAGTACTTC. It codes for CATSDFTAQETQYF.